A single T cell receptor beta chain is shown here with its context. Its target antigen remains unknown. One base away there is no much larger clone; base qualities are not given. These data originate in a study of CD8 T cells in Susac syndrome (dated by TCRdb to between 2018 and 2021). Regarding the research as a whole: Of the Susac syndrome patients who were sequenced, about eight were in clinical remission while about six had clinically active disease. At blood withdrawal, Susac syndrome patients were either therapy-naive, taking corticosteroids (in some cases with IVIg as well), or taking IVIg alone. Repertoire sequencing was used to test whether CD8+ T cell activation and differentiation in Susac syndrome was antigen driven.

Peripheral blood CD8+ and CD4+ T cells from healthy donors, Susac syndrome patients and multiple sclerosis patients were profiled by high-throughput TCR beta sequencing. Recently defined diagnostic criteria for definite or probable disease were met by the Susac syndrome patients. Bulk CD8+ and CD4+ T cells were purified magnetically by negative isolation, whereas CD8+ TEMRA cells were enriched by FACS. Blood was collected in EDTA tubes and processed within 24 hours, with PBMCs isolated through density gradient centrifugation. PBMCs intended for TCR sequencing were frozen in liquid nitrogen and were later thawed in a 37 degrees C water bath. The sorted or isolated CD4+, CD8+ and CD8+ TEMRA cells reached a purity of at least 90%. Looking up the germline V gene (reference sequence) yields CDR1 DFQATT and CDR2 SNEGSKA. Inclusive of the bounding cysteine and phenylalanine, the CDR3 is 15 residues long. Of all the DNA, just the CDR3 is kept, 45 bases in frame from base 1. Germline trimming: 5 bases from V, 4 bases from J; junction bases outside gene matches: 10.

Summary of the overall study and its limitations: The number of individuals in the TCR sequencing and HLA analysis was recognized as being relatively small. The CD4+ T cell repertoire of patients with Susac syndrome showed no detectable clonal expansion.

RNA was extracted using the RNeasy kit, and about 0.45 to 1 ug of the RNA was reverse transcribed with random hexamers. The immunoSEQ multiplex PCR assay, which covers 54 Vbeta and 13 Jbeta segments, was used to amplify TCR beta CDR3 regions. To correct PCR amplification bias, a synthetic template baseline was used for both primer optimization and computational correction. The authors' pipeline ran thus. Reads were annotated to V, D and J genes per IMGT and analyzed with immunoSEQ Analyzer, keeping only productive sequences. Clonality was calculated as one minus the Shannon entropy normalized by log2 of the number of productive unique sequences. For each patient and control, public and private clones were evaluated among the 100 most prevalent clones. Susac-specific clones were defined as absent from healthy and MS cohorts, approximately 1,000 published viral clones and other ImmuneACCESS disease sequences. TCRdb handled the public reads itself, with Q25 trimming in fastp and clone calling in MiXCR, and kept productive beta chains. When rows share a CDR3 protein, they turn into one entry using the most common DNA and genes. TCRdb, not the authors, supplied the V and J calls. A total of some 200,000 distinct CDR3 sequences appear in this sample, 90% to 95% of them only once. About 0.09% of the sample comes from the top ten.

The origin of this receptor is a human donor with Susac syndrome. The V and J genes are TRBV20-1 and TRBJ2-3; 9 central bases correspond to TRBD2. The specimen was CD4+ T cells from PBMCs. The bases are TGCAGTGCTCCTTTGACTAGCGGTGGCGCAGATACGCAGTATTTT. Translation gives CSAPLTSGGADTQYF.